These 2 T cell receptor beta chains originate from one sample sequenced in a study of blood T cells in healthy people across ages. A second PCR of about 7 to 12 cycles used a sample-barcoded 5' primer and a J-beta primer mix. TCRdb recomputed calls from the 5' RACE reads with MiXCR, one row per CDR3 protein. The table includes approximately 800,000 distinct CDR3 sequences, under 30% detected once. These data also featured in a second study, about T cells of mothers and their children.

The sequenced sample was blood. These receptors all stem from a boy younger than 18 in good health.

This clonotype was recorded a few times. The chain links TRBV7-9 to TRBJ2-7; 7 nucleotides match TRBD1. With V trimmed by 5 bases and J by 0 bases, 13 bases remained unmatched. The CDR3 is made up of 17 amino acids. Germline lookup yields CDR1 SEHNR and CDR2 FQNEAQ (reference sequence). The CDR3 nucleotides read TGTGCCAGCAGCCCGCAGGTCGGCAGGGGGAACTCCTACGAGCAGTACTTC. Its protein product is CASSPQVGRGNSYEQYF.

This clonotype was seen a handful of times. The chain employs TRBV28 and TRBJ2-5; no definite D call. Germline V gene lookup returns CDR1 MDHEN and CDR2 SYDVKM. This CDR3 spans 13 amino acids. Trimming took off 2 bases at V and 5 bases at J, with 9 bases between the two ends. Here the CDR3 reads CASSLRPSETQYF. The CDR3 DNA sequence: TGTGCCAGCAGTTTACGACCCTCGGAGACCCAGTACTTC.